There are many counts of the clone carrying this T cell receptor beta chain. Its antigen is not known. This entry belongs to a study of regulatory T cells in long-lasting Graves disease. Study results and limitations: Analyses excluded thyroid tissue, covering peripheral blood alone.

Arm-PCR of CDR3 regions with iRepertoire HTBI primers generated TCR beta libraries. TCRdb reprocessed the multiplex PCR reads with MiXCR, giving one entry per CDR3 protein. The data contain hundreds of thousands of distinct CDR3 sequences, about a sixth of them seen just once; the ten biggest clones take up about 32%. Time point given: newly diagnosed GD, antithyroid drugs for less than 3 months. The TCR library was made from RNA extracted from PBMCs. Deletions cut 3 bases from V and 12 bases from J, with 11 bases between. CDR1 is MNHEY and CDR2 is SVGAGI in the germline V gene. CDR3 size: 11 residues. This sample also belongs to another study, concerning T cells in Graves' hyperthyroidism and ophthalmopathy.

This TCR was recovered from a man in his forties with Graves disease. The chain recombines TRBV6-5 with TRBJ1-1; D not resolved. The sample was peripheral blood mononuclear cells (PBMCs), taken at new diagnosis, from a patient treated with antithyroid drugs. The CDR3 DNA follows: TGTGCCAGCAGTTATTCGAGGGAAACTTTCTTT. Translating it yields CASSYSRETFF.